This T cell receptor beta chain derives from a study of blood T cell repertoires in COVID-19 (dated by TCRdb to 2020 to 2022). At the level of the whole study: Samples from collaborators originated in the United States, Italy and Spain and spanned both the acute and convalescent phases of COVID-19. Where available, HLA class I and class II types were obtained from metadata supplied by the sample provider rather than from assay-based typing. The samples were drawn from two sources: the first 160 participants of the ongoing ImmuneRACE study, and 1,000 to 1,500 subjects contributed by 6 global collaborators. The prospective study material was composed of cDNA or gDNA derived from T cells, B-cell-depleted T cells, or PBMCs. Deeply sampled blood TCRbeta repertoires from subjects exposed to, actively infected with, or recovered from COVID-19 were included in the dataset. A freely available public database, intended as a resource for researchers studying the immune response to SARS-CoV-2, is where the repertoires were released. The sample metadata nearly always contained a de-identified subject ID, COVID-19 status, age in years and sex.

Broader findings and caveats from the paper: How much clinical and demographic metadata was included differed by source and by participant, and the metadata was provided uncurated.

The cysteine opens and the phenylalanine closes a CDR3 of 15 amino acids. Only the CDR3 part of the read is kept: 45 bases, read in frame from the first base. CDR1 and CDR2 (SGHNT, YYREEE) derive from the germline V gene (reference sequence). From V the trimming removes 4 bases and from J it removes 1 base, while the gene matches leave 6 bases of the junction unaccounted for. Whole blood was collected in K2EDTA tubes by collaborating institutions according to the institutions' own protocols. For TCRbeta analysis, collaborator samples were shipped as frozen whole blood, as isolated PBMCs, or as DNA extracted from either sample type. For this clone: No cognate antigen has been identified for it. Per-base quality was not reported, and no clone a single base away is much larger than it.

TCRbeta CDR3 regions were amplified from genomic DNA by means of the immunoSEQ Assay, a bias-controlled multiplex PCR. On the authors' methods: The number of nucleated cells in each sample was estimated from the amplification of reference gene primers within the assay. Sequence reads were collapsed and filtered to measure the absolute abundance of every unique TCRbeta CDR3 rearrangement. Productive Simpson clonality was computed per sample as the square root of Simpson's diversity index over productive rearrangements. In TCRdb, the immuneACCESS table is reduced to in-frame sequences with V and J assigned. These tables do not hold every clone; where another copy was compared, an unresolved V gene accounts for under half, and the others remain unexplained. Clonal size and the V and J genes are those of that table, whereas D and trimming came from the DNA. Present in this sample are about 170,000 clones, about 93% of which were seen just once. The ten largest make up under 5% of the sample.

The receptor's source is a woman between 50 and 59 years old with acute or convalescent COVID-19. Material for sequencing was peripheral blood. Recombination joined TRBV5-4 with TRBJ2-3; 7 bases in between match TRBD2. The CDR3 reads CASSLIAGGTDTQYF. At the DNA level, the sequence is TGTGCCAGCAGCCTAATTGCGGGGGGCACAGATACGCAGTATTTT.